These T cell receptor beta chains were read from a single sample in a study of CD8 T cells in Susac syndrome. TCRdb passed the immunoSEQ multiplex PCR reads through MiXCR, listing each CDR3 protein once. The repertoire holds about 300,000 distinct CDR3 sequences, 85% seen once, with about 0.22% in the top ten. Input material: CD8+ T cells from PBMCs. These receptors were taken from a human donor with multiple sclerosis. Both conserved end residues are trimmed from each CDR3. Each record gives: V gene, CDR3 protein.

V gene: TRBV2; CDR3 protein: ARAGTAEVTDTQH
V gene: TRBV19; CDR3 protein: ASSIEDTFGTEAF
V gene: TRBV7-2; CDR3 protein: ASSLVLLGNQPQH
V gene: TRBV19; CDR3 protein: ASSMGPTGGTEAF
V gene: TRBV7-6; CDR3 protein: ASSLEAAGVAYEQY
V gene: TRBV7-6; CDR3 protein: ASSAYRGLRGEQY
V gene: TRBV12-3/TRBV12-4; CDR3 protein: ASSSGGLAGGNEQF
V gene: TRBV12-3/TRBV12-4; CDR3 protein: ASRAVTDSNQPQH
V gene: TRBV7-8; CDR3 protein: ASSLAPGLSSPLH
V gene: TRBV9; CDR3 protein: ASSGRSGEQF
V gene: TRBV29-1; CDR3 protein: SVLLVGEQY
V gene: TRBV19; CDR3 protein: ASSMGRGLYEQY
V gene: TRBV27; CDR3 protein: ASSLGPGQGASTEAF
V gene: TRBV11-1; CDR3 protein: ASSFPSGFISPPLANTSYNEQF
V gene: TRBV19; CDR3 protein: ASSPTADPYNEQF
V gene: TRBV10-3; CDR3 protein: AISVRRRTNEKLF
V gene: TRBV5-4; CDR3 protein: ASTGAAFDEQF
V gene: TRBV11-2; CDR3 protein: ASSLVRGLSPYEQY
V gene: TRBV14; CDR3 protein: ASSLTSGAWETQY
V gene: TRBV21-1; CDR3 protein: ASSLDRVNQPQH
V gene: TRBV2; CDR3 protein: ASSTPGMAKY
V gene: TRBV7-9; CDR3 protein: ASSLVPTGARDGYT
V gene: TRBV18; CDR3 protein: ASSPAGYANTGELF
V gene: TRBV27; CDR3 protein: ASSFGTSSYEQY
V gene: TRBV19; CDR3 protein: ASSLGVSGNQPQH
V gene: TRBV3-1; CDR3 protein: ASSQGLLNPVTDTQY
V gene: TRBV29-1; CDR3 protein: SVDAGKVNEQF
V gene: TRBV28; CDR3 protein: ASSLEDDLFYNEQF
V gene: TRBV4-3; CDR3 protein: ASSRADRGSYEQY
V gene: TRBV27; CDR3 protein: ASSLASNYEQY
V gene: TRBV30; CDR3 protein: AWSVLGGSTDTQY
V gene: TRBV28; CDR3 protein: ASSFRLAGLQETQY
V gene: TRBV24-1; CDR3 protein: ATQPKQGGGEQY
V gene: TRBV6-1; CDR3 protein: ASSPWTSGSEDEQF
V gene: TRBV9; CDR3 protein: ASSVGIGPYEQY
V gene: TRBV20-1; CDR3 protein: SARPSEGAGVYNEQF
V gene: TRBV7-2; CDR3 protein: ASSWPAQDGALETQY
V gene: TRBV4-1; CDR3 protein: ASSQERASGSYEQY
V gene: TRBV7-9; CDR3 protein: ASRREGEKLF
V gene: TRBV5-6; CDR3 protein: ASEGIMETQY
V gene: TRBV20-1; CDR3 protein: SARGPTENSPLH